The next 26 T cell receptor beta chains were all read from a single sample in a study of T cells after yellow fever vaccination. TCRdb recomputed calls from the 5' RACE reads with MiXCR, one row per CDR3 protein. Here the sample spans a few hundred thousand distinct CDR3 sequences, roughly 8.4% being singletons. Material: PBMCs, obtained about 41 days after the first yellow fever vaccination. The receptors here all came from a man aged 18-30 years who received the YFV17D yellow fever vaccine.

The CDR3 spells CASSLRKGLLSYEQYF. The CDR3 nucleotides are TGTGCCAGCAGTTTACGTAAAGGACTGTTGAGCTACGAGCAGTACTTC. V usage is TRBV28 and J usage is TRBJ2-7, with TRBD2 as a possible D gene (5 bases). The CDR3 has 16 amino acids. Looked up from germline, CDR1 is MDHEN and CDR2 is SYDVKM. V gave up 2 bases and J gave up 3 bases, with 17 bases separating them. The complete variable domain, with remaining parts taken from reference TRBV28 and TRBJ2-7, reads DVKVTQSSRYLVKRTGEKVFLECVQDMDHENMFWYRQDPGLGLRLIYFSYDVKMKEKGDIPEGYSVSREKKERFSLILESASTNQTSMYLCASSLRKGLLSYEQYFGPGTRLTVT.

This clonotype was detected ten times or more. J is TRBJ1-1 and V is TRBV5-1; tentatively, D is TRBD1 (6 bases). Trimming shortened V by 5 bases and J by 1 base, and 12 bases separated the two germline ends. Germline assignment: CDR1 SGHRS and CDR2 YFSETQ. CDR3 size: 14 residues. The CDR3 loop is CASRAGHQNTEAFF. CDR3 in DNA: TGCGCCAGCAGGGCGGGACACCAGAACACTGAAGCTTTCTTT.

This chain's CDR3 is CASSKQSGRDRGSPLHF. CDR3 nucleotides: TGTGCCAGCAGCAAACAAAGCGGGCGGGACAGGGGGTCACCCCTCCACTTT. The chain is built from TRBV21-1 and TRBJ1-6; the table assigns TRBD1, which was not confirmed against the DNA. TRBV21-1 is marked as a pseudogene. CDR3 length: 17 residues.

In its sample, this clonotype was seen a few times. This CDR3 reads CSGQILAGGSTDTQYF. The CDR3 DNA sequence: TGCAGCGGCCAAATACTAGCGGGGGGGAGCACAGATACGCAGTATTTT. The chain recombines TRBV29-1 with TRBJ2-3, with TRBD2 matching 13 bases. The V gene's germline CDR1 is SQVTM and CDR2 ANQGSEA. Germline trimming cut 7 bases from V and 0 bases from J; bases unmatched to any gene: 7. This CDR3 has 16 residues.

This clonotype was seen more than once but under ten times. The chain combines TRBV5-1 with TRBJ2-2, with TRBD2 matching 7 bases. The germline CDR1 and CDR2 sequences are SGHRS and YFSETQ. The junction had 8 bases not matched to a gene; V was cut back by 1 base and J by 2 bases. CDR3 length equals 17 residues. CDR3 in DNA: TGCGCCAGCAGCTTGTCTTGGCGGGAGAGAAACACCGGGGAGCTGTTTTTT. Translating it yields CASSLSWRERNTGELFF.

This chain joins TRBV2 and TRBJ2-5; possibly TRBD2 for D (5 bases). The V end lost 0 bases, the J end lost 4 bases, and 9 bases lay between the germline ends. This CDR3 has 14 amino acids. Germline V gene sequence: CDR1 SNHLY, CDR2 FYNNEI. DNA for the CDR3: TGTGCCAGCAGTGAAGCGCTTCGGGGAGAGACCCAGTACTTC. This translates into CASSEALRGETQYF.

This sequence joins TRBV7-6 and TRBJ2-5, with 9 positions matching TRBD2. The trim removed 4 bases at V and 4 bases at J, leaving 10 bases unmatched. The CDR3 has 16 amino acids. CDR1 and CDR2 from the germline V gene are SGHVS and FNYEAQ. The CDR3 DNA reads TGTGCCAGCAGCTCATCTAGCGGGGCCCCTCCAGAGACCCAGTACTTC. The encoded protein is CASSSSSGAPPETQYF.

The V and J genes are TRBV7-2 and TRBJ2-1, with TRBD1 identical over 8 bases. CDR1 is SGHTA and CDR2 is FQGNSA in the germline V gene. This CDR3 is 14 amino acids long. V shed 5 bases, J shed 7 bases, and the junction held 7 bases outside the gene matches. In nucleotides, the CDR3 is TGTGCCAGCAGCGTACGCCAGGGGGCGAATGAGCAGTTCTTC. This translates into CASSVRQGANEQFF.

This clonotype has only a few counts. The chain recombines TRBV5-1 with TRBJ1-4; tentatively, D is TRBD1 (6 bases). This CDR3 is 15 amino acids long. Trimming removed 4 bases at V and 6 bases at J, with 16 bases between. CDR1 is SGHRS and CDR2 is YFSETQ in the germline V gene. The CDR3 nucleotides read TGCGCCAGCAGCCCTGGCGGCTGGGGGCATGAAAAACTGTTTTTT. Its translation is CASSPGGWGHEKLFF.

The gene calls are TRBV28 and TRBJ2-5, with TRBD1 as a possible D gene (5 bases). Germline V lookup: CDR1 MDHEN, CDR2 SYDVKM. The CDR3 consists of 15 residues. V shed 6 bases and J shed 4 bases, with 18 bases lying between them. The CDR3 DNA sequence: TGTGCCAGCAGCTCCCCGGGCAGGGCCGGAGAGACCCAGTACTTC. Translated, it gives CASSSPGRAGETQYF.

This clonotype has only a few counts. The rearrangement links TRBV5-1 to TRBJ2-5, with D uncertain. Germline V CDR1 and CDR2: SGHRS, YFSETQ. The CDR3 consists of 15 residues. The V and J ends lost 0 bases and 5 bases respectively, with 14 bases between them. The CDR3 DNA reads as TGCGCCAGCAGCTTGGGAGACCCGGCGCGGGAGACCCAGTACTTC. It specifies CASSLGDPARETQYF.

This clonotype came up many times. The genes are TRBV5-1 and TRBJ2-3; tentatively, D is TRBD2 (5 bases). V shed 1 base and J shed 3 bases, with 15 bases lying between them. The CDR3 consists of 16 residues. CDR1 is SGHRS, CDR2 YFSETQ, per germline. DNA of the CDR3: TGCGCCAGCAGCTTGCCGACTATCTCGCTTACAGATACGCAGTATTTT. Translation: CASSLPTISLTDTQYF.

The V call is TRBV4-1, the J call TRBJ2-2; tentatively, D is TRBD1 or TRBD2 (5 bases each). Trimming shortened V by 1 base and J by 12 bases, and 18 bases separated the two germline ends. The CDR3 contains 15 residues. The V gene's germline CDR1 is MGHRA and CDR2 YSYEKL. CDR3 coding DNA: TGCGCCAGCAGCCAAGGGGAGACAGCCAACCGGCAGCTGTTTTTT. This gives the protein CASSQGETANRQLFF.

This clonotype has at least ten counts. V gene TRBV12-3 or TRBV12-4 combines with J gene TRBJ2-1; unclear D gene. The length of the CDR3 is 13 residues. Trimming cost V 4 bases and J 4 bases, with 8 bases left between them. The chain's CDR3 is CASSWTVYNEQFF. The DNA for the CDR3 is TGTGCCAGCAGTTGGACGGTTTACAATGAGCAGTTCTTC.

The chain is built from TRBV20-1 and TRBJ2-7, with D unclear. Germline V lookup: CDR1 DFQATT, CDR2 SNEGSKA (reference sequence). V was pared by 0 bases and J by 0 bases, with 9 bases between. CDR3 length: 14 amino acids. CDR3 sequence (DNA): TGCAGTGCTAGAGATCTCAGGATCTCCTACGAGCAGTACGTC. The encoded protein is CSARDLRISYEQYV.

In its sample, this clonotype was seen a few times. The V and J genes are TRBV7-2 and TRBJ2-3, with TRBD2 identical over 8 bases. This CDR3 is 15 amino acids long. CDR1 is SGHTA, CDR2 FQGNSA, per germline. The V and J ends lost 4 bases and 6 bases, in that order; junction bases with no gene match: 9. The CDR3, as DNA: TGTGCCAGCAGCTCCCTCGGGACTAGATCGGATACGCAGTATTTT. This codes for CASSSLGTRSDTQYF.

This clonotype was seen only a few times. The chain joins TRBV30 to TRBJ1-1; D is possibly TRBD1 (5 bases). The germline gives CDR1 GTSNPN, CDR2 SVGIG (reference sequence). The CDR3 totals 12 residues. V lost 0 bases to trimming and J lost 6 bases, with 8 bases between them. DNA of the CDR3: TGTGCCTGGAGTGTTCAGGGCGCTGAAGCTTTCTTT. Protein: CAWSVQGAEAFF.

In this sample, this clonotype turned up a few times. The gene calls are TRBV29-1 and TRBJ2-6; D is perhaps TRBD2 (5 bases). Trimming removed 2 bases at V and 2 bases at J, with 19 bases between. This CDR3 contains 18 residues. Germline CDR1 is SQVTM and CDR2 is ANQGSEA. Written as DNA, the CDR3 is TGCAGCGTTGAACTCGCAACACGGGGAAAGGCTGGGGCCAACGTCCTGACTTTC. Translation: CSVELATRGKAGANVLTF.

The chain combines TRBV6-2 or TRBV6-3 with TRBJ1-4; tentatively, D is TRBD1 (6 bases). Trimming stripped 2 bases from V and 7 bases from J, with 11 bases between. The CDR3 runs 14 residues. In germline, CDR1 is MNHEY, CDR2 SVGEGT. Written as DNA, the CDR3 is TGTGCCAGCAGTTACGACACAGGGCCTGAAAAACTGTTTTTT. Protein sequence: CASSYDTGPEKLFF.

This chain links TRBV7-9 with TRBJ1-2; the match to TRBD1 covers 8 bases. With V trimmed by 5 bases and J by 7 bases, 9 bases remained unmatched. CDR1 SEHNR and CDR2 FQNEAQ come from the germline V gene (reference sequence). This CDR3 is built from 14 residues. In DNA form, the CDR3 reads TGTGCCAGCAGCCCCGGGACAGGATTCCGTGGCTACACCTTC. It is translated as CASSPGTGFRGYTF. The full variable domain, its missing parts supplied by reference TRBV7-9 and TRBJ1-2, is DTGVSQNPRHKITKRGQNVTFRCDPISEHNRLYWYRQTLGQGPEFLTYFQNEAQLEKSRLLSDRFSAERPKGSFSTLEIQRTEQGDSAMYLCASSPGTGFRGYTFGSGTRLTVV.

The chain has TRBV7-2 and TRBJ2-5, with 9 bases fitting TRBD2. Trimming at V came to 4 bases and at J to 3 bases, leaving 3 bases not matched to a gene. The CDR3 has 14 residues. Germline CDR1 is SGHTA and CDR2 is FQGNSA. In nucleotides, the CDR3 is TGTGCCAGCAGCTCCCGACTAGCGGAAGAGACCCAGTACTTC. Amino acid sequence: CASSSRLAEETQYF.

The chain recombines TRBV29-1 with TRBJ2-7, with a possible D match to TRBD1 (8 bases). The ends were cut back, 7 bases at V and 5 bases at J, with 15 bases in the middle. This CDR3 contains 12 residues. The germline CDR1 and CDR2 sequences are SQVTM and ANQGSEA. CDR3 in DNA: TGCAGCGCCAGCGGGACAGGACACGAGCAGTACTTC. As protein: CSASGTGHEQYF.

The chain uses TRBV5-1 and TRBJ2-5; 11 bases fit TRBD1. The V and J ends lost 4 bases and 5 bases, in that order; junction bases with no gene match: 7. The CDR3 has 15 amino acids. Germline lookup yields CDR1 SGHRS and CDR2 YFSETQ. The CDR3 sequence is CASSDGTGGTETQYF. CDR3 DNA: TGCGCCAGCAGCGACGGGACAGGGGGTACGGAGACCCAGTACTTC.

V gene TRBV27 combines with J gene TRBJ2-7; D ambiguous. CDR3 length: 13 residues. Per germline, CDR1 MNHEY and CDR2 SMNVEV (reference sequence). V lost 5 bases, J lost 1 base, and 9 bases lay in between. The DNA for the CDR3 is TGTGCCAGCAGTCCTGTTCCGTCCTACGAGCAGTACTTC. Protein product: CASSPVPSYEQYF.

This clonotype has a handful of counts. This chain uses TRBV3-1 with TRBJ2-3; a weak D match, TRBD1 (5 bases). The germline V gene encodes CDR1 LGHDT and CDR2 YNNKEL (reference sequence). Trimming removed 3 bases at V and 0 bases at J, with 16 bases between. The CDR3 loop spans 17 amino acids. The CDR3: CASSHPEGARSTDTQYF. The CDR3 nucleotides read TGTGCCAGCAGCCACCCTGAAGGGGCCCGAAGCACAGATACGCAGTATTTT.

The chain uses TRBV29-1 and TRBJ1-5; no clear D gene. The V and J ends lost 3 bases and 9 bases respectively, with 3 bases between them. CDR3 length equals 9 residues. The germline gives CDR1 SQVTM, CDR2 ANQGSEA. The CDR3 sequence is CSVDPPQHF. The CDR3 coding sequence is TGCAGCGTTGACCCGCCCCAGCATTTT.